The next 9 T cell receptor beta chains were all read from a single sample in a study of blood T cell repertoires in COVID-19. Libraries were prepared by immunoSEQ multiplex PCR; TCRdb keeps only in-frame clonotypes and omits some of them. The sample carries fewer than 300,000 clones, about nine tenths recorded once. The sequencing sample was made of peripheral blood. The receptor source for this set is a woman aged 40 to 50 who had recovered from COVID-19.

Only one count was recorded for this clone. The chain employs TRBV7-7 and TRBJ2-2; 15 bases match TRBD2. CDR3 length: 18 residues. Germline V lookup: CDR1 SSHAT, CDR2 FNYEAQ (reference sequence). V lost 5 bases, J lost 10 bases, and 14 bases stayed unmatched. CDR3 sequence: CASSVRGLAGGAVEELFF. The CDR3 nucleotides read TGTGCCAGCAGCGTCCGCGGACTAGCGGGGGGGGCCGTGGAGGAGCTGTTTTTT.

The rearrangement uses TRBV7-3 and TRBJ2-3; D is unresolved. The CDR3 is 13 residues long. Trimming took 1 base from V and 6 from J, leaving 8 bases between them. CDR1 and CDR2 from the germline V gene are SGHTA and FQGTGA. DNA for the CDR3: TGTGCCAGCAGCTTAAATACAATGGATACGCAGTATTTT. Its protein is CASSLNTMDTQYF.

This clone has more than one count but fewer than ten. V gene TRBV2 combines with J gene TRBJ1-2; a weak D match, TRBD1 (5 bases). Trimming took 3 bases from V and 4 from J, leaving 18 bases between them. The CDR3 sequence is 16 residues long. Germline V gene sequence: CDR1 SNHLY, CDR2 FYNNEI. The CDR3 is CASSDAISWGVYGYTF. The CDR3 bases are TGTGCCAGCAGTGACGCTATCTCCTGGGGGGTCTATGGCTACACCTTC.

The chain is built from TRBV29-1 and TRBJ2-3; D not resolved. V was clipped by 2 bases and J by 6 bases, with 15 bases between them. The CDR3 is 14 residues long. Germline-derived CDR1 and CDR2 are SQVTM and ANQGSEA. Here the CDR3 DNA reads TGCAGCGTTGAACGTCTGACTCCCCAGGATACGCAGTATTTT. As protein: CSVERLTPQDTQYF.

The V gene is TRBV6-2 or TRBV6-3, the J gene TRBJ2-5; D not certain. The V and J ends lost 0 bases and 4 bases respectively, with 15 bases between them. The length of the CDR3 is 16 residues. The germline CDR1 and CDR2 sequences are MNHEY and SVGEGT. CDR3 loop: CASSYSKNSLGETQYF. CDR3 nucleotide sequence: TGTGCCAGCAGTTACTCGAAGAACTCACTCGGAGAGACCCAGTACTTC.

The V and J genes are TRBV7-9 and TRBJ2-7, with 12 nucleotides matching TRBD1. The ends lost 8 bases at V and 0 bases at J; junction bases unmatched: 17. Germline V gene lookup returns CDR1 SEHNR and CDR2 FQNEAQ (reference sequence). The length of the CDR3 is 19 residues. The CDR3 sequence is CASDGTRDRGPLSSYEQYF. The CDR3 region has the DNA TGTGCCAGCGATGGGACCCGGGACAGGGGGCCCCTAAGCTCCTACGAGCAGTACTTC.

The V call is TRBV15, the J call TRBJ2-7, with TRBD1 matching 8 bases. The germline CDR1 and CDR2 sequences are LNHNV and YYDKDF (reference sequence). The CDR3 consists of 14 residues. The trim removed 3 bases at V and 5 bases at J, leaving 6 bases unmatched. The CDR3 reads CATSRDRVENEQYF. CDR3 coding DNA: TGTGCCACCAGCAGGGACAGGGTAGAGAACGAGCAGTACTTC.

This rearrangement joins TRBV18 to TRBJ2-3, with a tentative D call TRBD2 (5 bases). Germline assignment: CDR1 KGHSH and CDR2 LQKENI. The length of the CDR3 is 15 residues. V dropped 6 bases and J dropped 1 base, with 14 bases sitting between them. Here the CDR3 reads CASSLLAGGTDTQYF. The CDR3 nucleotides are TGTGCCAGCTCTTTGTTGGCGGGCGGCACAGATACGCAGTATTTT.

The table lists this clone with a count of one. V usage is TRBV6-5 and J usage is TRBJ1-6, with D possibly TRBD1 on 5 matching bases. The germline CDR1 and CDR2 sequences are MNHEY and SVGAGI. CDR3 size: 13 residues. Trimming took off 7 bases at V and 13 bases at J, with 17 bases between the two ends. The CDR3 loop is CASTMTESHPLHF. DNA of the CDR3: TGTGCCAGCACCATGACAGAAAGTCACCCCCTCCACTTT.